This record looks at one TCR beta chain sequence and its context. Its antigen is still unknown. This entry is derived from a study of cytomegalovirus exposure and HLA in healthy donors. Study observations and caveats: It is likely that the observed cluster of highly shared sequence variants was a sequencing artifact. Among TCR beta chains, those listed as cytomegalovirus-associated numbered over 150. In a later analysis, specific HLA alleles were associated with approximately 16,000 TCR beta sequences at a 0.05 false discovery rate.

The CDR3 totals 10 residues. In germline, CDR1 is DFQATT, CDR2 SNEGSKA (reference sequence). V lost 5 bases and J lost 6, with 7 bases in between. Researchers ran the PCR with 60 Vbeta and 13 Jbeta primers. Clones were read by immunoSEQ multiplex PCR, and TCRdb kept only the in-frame ones, dropping some. Of under 200,000 clones listed, more than 60% are singletons. The chain couples TRBV20-1 to TRBJ1-1, with a weak D call TRBD1 (5 bases). The sequencing input was PBMCs. This receptor was taken from a woman aged 50 to 60 in good health and CMV-seropositive. CDR3 nucleotides: TGCAGTGCTGGGGGGGCTGAAGCTTTCTTT. The encoded protein is CSAGGAEAFF.